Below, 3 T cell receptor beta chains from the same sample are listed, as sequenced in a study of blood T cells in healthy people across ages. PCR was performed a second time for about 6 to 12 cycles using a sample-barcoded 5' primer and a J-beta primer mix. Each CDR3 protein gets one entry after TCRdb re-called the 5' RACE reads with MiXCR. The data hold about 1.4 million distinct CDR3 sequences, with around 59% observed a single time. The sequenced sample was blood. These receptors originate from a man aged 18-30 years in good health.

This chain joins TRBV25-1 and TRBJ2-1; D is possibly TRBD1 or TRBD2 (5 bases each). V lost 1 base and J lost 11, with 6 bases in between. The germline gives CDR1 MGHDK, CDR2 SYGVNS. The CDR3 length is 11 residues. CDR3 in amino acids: CASSESGQQFF. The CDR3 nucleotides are TGTGCCAGCAGTGAATCGGGGCAGCAGTTCTTC.

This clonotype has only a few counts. CDR3 DNA sequence: TGCAGCGTTGGGGTGACAGGGGGCTACGAGCAGTACTTC. This encodes CSVGVTGGYEQYF. J is TRBJ2-7 and V is TRBV29-1; 9 bases agree with TRBD1. After removal of 4 bases from V and 3 bases from J, the junction contained 4 bases not matched to a gene. This CDR3 has 13 residues. Germline-derived CDR1 and CDR2 are SQVTM and ANQGSEA.

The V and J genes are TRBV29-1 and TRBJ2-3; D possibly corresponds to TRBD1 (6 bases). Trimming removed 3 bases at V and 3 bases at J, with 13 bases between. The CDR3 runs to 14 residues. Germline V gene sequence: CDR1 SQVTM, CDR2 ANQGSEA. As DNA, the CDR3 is TGCAGCGTTGAGGGGGCGGCAGAGACAGATACGCAGTATTTT. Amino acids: CSVEGAAETDTQYF.